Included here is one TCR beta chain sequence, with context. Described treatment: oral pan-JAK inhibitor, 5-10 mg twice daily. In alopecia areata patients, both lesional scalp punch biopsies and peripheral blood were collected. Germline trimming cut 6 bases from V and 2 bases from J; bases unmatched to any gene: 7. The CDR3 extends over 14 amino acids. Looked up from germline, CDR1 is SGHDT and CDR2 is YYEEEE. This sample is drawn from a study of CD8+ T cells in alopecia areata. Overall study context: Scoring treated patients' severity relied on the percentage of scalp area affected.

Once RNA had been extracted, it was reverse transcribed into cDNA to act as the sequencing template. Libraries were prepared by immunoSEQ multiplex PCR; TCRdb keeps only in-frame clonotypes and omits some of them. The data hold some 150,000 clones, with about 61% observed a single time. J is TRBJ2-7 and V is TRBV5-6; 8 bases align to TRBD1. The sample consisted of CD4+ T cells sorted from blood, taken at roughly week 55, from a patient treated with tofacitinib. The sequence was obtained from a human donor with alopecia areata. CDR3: CASNRDRSAYEQYF. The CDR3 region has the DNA TGTGCCAGCAACCGGGACAGGTCGGCCTACGAGCAGTACTTC.